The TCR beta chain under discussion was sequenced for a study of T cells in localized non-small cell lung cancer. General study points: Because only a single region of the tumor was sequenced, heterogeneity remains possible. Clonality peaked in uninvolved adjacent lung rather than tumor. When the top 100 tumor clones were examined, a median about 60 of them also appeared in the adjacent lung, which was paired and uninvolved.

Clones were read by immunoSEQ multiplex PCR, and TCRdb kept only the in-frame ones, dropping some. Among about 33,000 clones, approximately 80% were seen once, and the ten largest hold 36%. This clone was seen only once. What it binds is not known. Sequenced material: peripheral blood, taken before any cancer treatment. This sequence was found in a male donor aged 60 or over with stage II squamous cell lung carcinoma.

The CDR3 sequence: CASSLIGLAGEEDTQYF. The CDR3 nucleotides are TGTGCCAGCAGCCTAATAGGACTAGCGGGAGAGGAAGATACGCAGTATTTT. The chain employs TRBV11-3 and TRBJ2-3; TRBD2 agrees at 13 bases. Germline values: CDR1 SGHNT, CDR2 YENEEA. There are 17 residues in the CDR3. Trimming at V came to 5 bases and at J to 5 bases, leaving 10 bases not matched to a gene. Combining the CDR3 with reference TRBV11-3 and TRBJ2-3 gives the whole variable domain EAGVVQSPRYKIIEKKQPVAFWCNPISGHNTLYWYLQNLGQGPELLIRYENEEAVDDSQLPKDRFSAERLKGVDSTLKIQPAELGDSAVYLCASSLIGLAGEEDTQYFGPGTRLTVL.